The text below deals with one T cell receptor beta chain. Losses at the gene ends were 3 bases for V and 6 bases for J; bases not matched to a gene: 4. The length of the CDR3 is 16 residues. The germline CDR1 and CDR2 sequences are SGHRS and YFSETQ. Authors' methods: How many nucleated cells were present was estimated from reference gene primer amplification. Clones were read by immunoSEQ multiplex PCR, and TCRdb kept only the in-frame ones, dropping some. V and J calls and clone size are as listed in that table; D and trimming were resolved from the DNA. In the table there are around 300,000 clones, about nine tenths of which are singletons. The data derive from a study of blood T cell repertoires in COVID-19. Study-wide background: Researchers got acute and convalescent COVID-19 samples from the United States, Italy and Spain. Sources were T cells, B-cell-depleted T cells, or PBMCs; the material itself was cDNA or gDNA.

Sequenced input: peripheral blood. The genes are TRBV5-1 and TRBJ2-3; 16 nucleotides match TRBD2. This TCR derives from a man in his forties or fifties with active or convalescent COVID-19. In DNA, the CDR3 is TGCGCCAGCAGCTCGGGACTAGCGGGGGGGCTGGATACGCAGTATTTT. Amino acid sequence: CASSSGLAGGLDTQYF.